Below, one TCR beta chain is given with its context. Its matching antigen is unknown. This sample was included in a study of T cell repertoires in cytomegalovirus infection. The overall study: CMV infection together with matching HLA type was indicated by public TCR beta signatures.

Study-level findings and limits: Pooled public TCR beta family frequency picked out CMV carriers with the relevant HLA. The study found HLA-C-restricted CMV-specific TCR beta clonotypes dominating the ex vivo response.

The germline gives CDR1 MNHEY, CDR2 SVGEGT. The CDR3 is 15 residues long. Trimming took 5 bases from V and 4 from J; bases not matched to a gene: 8. Using its own MiXCR run on the reads, TCRdb lists one record per CDR3 protein. Among about 920,000 distinct CDR3 sequences listed, roughly a third were seen once. This chain joins TRBV6-2 or TRBV6-3 and TRBJ2-4, with TRBD1 identical over 7 bases. Sample: cultured CD8+ T cells from PBMCs, taken from culture after CMV antigen stimulation. The clonotype was recovered from a human donor in good health (CMV status not recorded). Some clones in this sample may be carry-over from other donors' samples. CDR3 nucleotides: TGTGCCAGCAGTACCAGACAGGGTCAAAAAAACATTCAGTACTTC. Its translation is CASSTRQGQKNIQYF.